This TCR beta chain was obtained from a study of blood T cell repertoires in COVID-19 (dated by TCRdb to 2020 to 2021). In terms of the full investigation: Samples from collaborators originated in the United States, Italy and Spain and spanned both the acute and convalescent phases of COVID-19. The repertoires were released in a freely available public database meant as a resource for research on the immune response to SARS-CoV-2. The samples were drawn from the first 160 participants of the ongoing ImmuneRACE study and from over a thousand subjects provided by 6 global collaborators. A de-identified subject ID, COVID-19 status, age in years and sex were almost always included in the sample metadata. The material from the prospective study consisted of cDNA or gDNA derived from T cells, B-cell-depleted T cells, or PBMCs. The dataset comprised deeply sampled blood TCRbeta repertoires from subjects exposed to, actively infected with, or recovered from COVID-19. Where available, HLA class I and class II types were obtained from metadata supplied by the sample provider rather than from assay-based typing.

CDR1 and CDR2 (ENHRY, SYGVKD) derive from the germline V gene. Including cysteine and phenylalanine, the CDR3 has 14 amino acids. Only the CDR3 region is kept as DNA, spanning 42 bases read in frame from base 1. V has 7 bases trimmed and J has 5 bases trimmed; junction bases matching no gene number 8. A single count supports this clone. Its antigen remains undetermined. The sample holds no much larger clone one base away, and base qualities are not on file. What the authors observed across the whole study: Clinical and demographic metadata were provided uncurated, with the amount varying by source and participant.

TCRbeta CDR3 regions were amplified from genomic DNA using the immunoSEQ Assay, a bias-controlled multiplex PCR. The authors' pipeline ran thus. The number of nucleated cells in each sample was estimated from the amplification of reference gene primers within the assay. To quantify the absolute abundance of each unique TCRbeta CDR3 rearrangement, sequence reads were collapsed and filtered. For each sample, productive Simpson clonality was calculated as the square root of Simpson's diversity index across productive rearrangements. The table was pulled from immuneACCESS by TCRdb, which kept in-frame rearrangements only. Such tables lose some clones; where checked, under half of the loss comes from unresolved V genes, and the rest has no known cause. V and J calls and clone size are given by that table; D and trimming were obtained from the DNA. The sample table contains more than 300,000 clones; only one count was recorded for 89% of them. The ten top clones hold over 8.5% of the sample.

Participants in the prospective study were aged roughly 18 to 100 years, lived in 20 to 30 United States geographic areas, and enrolled through a virtual design. In the prospective study, cohorts were assigned on the basis of participant-reported clinical history obtained from a screening survey and a study questionnaire. Recovered participants in ImmuneRACE Cohort 3 were defined as having two consecutive negative NP/OP PCR tests, clearance from a healthcare professional, or resolution of symptoms. In the prospective study, whole blood, serum and a nasopharyngeal or oropharyngeal swab were collected from each participant by mobile phlebotomists. Over an approximately 2-month period, participants in the prospective study had the option of providing additional blood draws and questionnaires. Blood samples from the prospective study were shipped frozen or at room temperature prior to DNA extraction.

The sequence is built from TRBV10-3 and TRBJ2-1; 7 nucleotides in the junction match TRBD2. The clonotype was recovered from a woman younger than 45 who had recovered from COVID-19. The sample consisted of PBMCs or T cells enriched from blood (not recorded which). The CDR3 corresponds to CAIKLAHNHNEQFF. The sequenced DNA is TGTGCCATCAAACTAGCGCATAATCACAATGAGCAGTTCTTC.